The rows below give T cell receptor beta chains drawn from one sample of a study of cytomegalovirus exposure and HLA in healthy donors. Assay used: immunoSEQ multiplex PCR; TCRdb lists only in-frame clones, some missing. The sample includes 260,000 or so clones, approximately 87% of them seen just once. Sequenced sample: PBMCs. The source is a woman between 18 and 29 years old in good health and CMV-seronegative. Both conserved end residues are trimmed from each CDR3. Fields, in order: V gene, CDR3 protein.

V gene: TRBV5-8; CDR3 protein: ASSLRGGDTQY
V gene: TRBV30; CDR3 protein: AWRTRQGGIYSPLH
V gene: TRBV4-2; CDR3 protein: ASSHPEAPETQY
V gene: TRBV25-1; CDR3 protein: ASSAANTGELF
V gene: TRBV6-5; CDR3 protein: ASSYDRGTGELF
V gene: TRBV15; CDR3 protein: ATSRGGGAGYEQY
V gene: TRBV6-6; CDR3 protein: ASSRGRAAGELF
V gene: TRBV6-1; CDR3 protein: ASSGPSGITNTEAF
V gene: TRBV10-3; CDR3 protein: AISEQGQGNQPQH
V gene: TRBV10-1; CDR3 protein: ASSGRAKPYEQY
V gene: TRBV7-8; CDR3 protein: ASSLGLAGVVKGTGELF
V gene: TRBV2; CDR3 protein: ASSPPRGAVTGELF
V gene: TRBV6-5; CDR3 protein: ASSYGQFTLNTEAF
V gene: TRBV28; CDR3 protein: ASSFSVFSYNEQF
V gene: TRBV28; CDR3 protein: ASSLWSGTGELF
V gene: TRBV27; CDR3 protein: ASSLGETEETQY
V gene: TRBV14; CDR3 protein: ASSLPGLAGAYEQY
V gene: TRBV9; CDR3 protein: ASSTRAGGNYGYT
V gene: TRBV18; CDR3 protein: ASSPSEWEKLF
V gene: TRBV28; CDR3 protein: ASSLSRGRYEQY
V gene: TRBV28; CDR3 protein: ASSFRRGGGTRQPQH
V gene: TRBV4-1; CDR3 protein: ASSQDLRERVADTQY
V gene: TRBV7-2; CDR3 protein: ASSLGGGMNTEAF
V gene: TRBV28; CDR3 protein: ASSQFPAGGGTGELF
V gene: TRBV2; CDR3 protein: ASSPLAGATYEQY
V gene: TRBV19; CDR3 protein: ASSPIAGVVKETQY
V gene: TRBV19; CDR3 protein: ASTPDRSSGNTIY
V gene: TRBV6-1; CDR3 protein: ASTRRDRTNGYT
V gene: TRBV28; CDR3 protein: ASSFAGGNGYT
V gene: TRBV5-1; CDR3 protein: ASSSQGAAETQY
V gene: TRBV7-8; CDR3 protein: ASSLIGPTDTQY
V gene: TRBV21-1; CDR3 protein: ASSDPTGDGYT
V gene: TRBV7-9; CDR3 protein: ASTHDYSGNTIY
V gene: TRBV28; CDR3 protein: ASSYPGGRMEQY
V gene: TRBV4-1; CDR3 protein: ASSQESDRRSPLH
V gene: TRBV6-1; CDR3 protein: ASSEPRGETQY
V gene: TRBV10-3; CDR3 protein: AIRNSGPNEKLF
V gene: TRBV28; CDR3 protein: ASSPPQQANTEAF
V gene: TRBV4-2; CDR3 protein: ATAPLGGSGSGANVLT
V gene: TRBV27; CDR3 protein: ASSPGGTSGTDEQF
V gene: TRBV19; CDR3 protein: ASSTHRVLTYEQY
V gene: TRBV9; CDR3 protein: ASSVGTSGTDTQY
V gene: TRBV6-5; CDR3 protein: ASSLTGGLYGYT
V gene: TRBV28; CDR3 protein: ASTGGPHGYT
V gene: TRBV19; CDR3 protein: ASTKGQGNTEAF
V gene: TRBV7-9; CDR3 protein: ASSPPKDWFGEQY
V gene: TRBV5-4; CDR3 protein: ASSLGGLSSYEQY
V gene: TRBV13; CDR3 protein: ASSATMGPGYNSPLH
V gene: TRBV7-2; CDR3 protein: ASGPGGNSGNTIY
V gene: TRBV6-5; CDR3 protein: ATCGRGSLYGYT
V gene: TRBV6-6; CDR3 protein: ASSTSSGRAAGELF
V gene: TRBV5-1; CDR3 protein: ASSLEGQRETQY
V gene: TRBV28; CDR3 protein: ASSTGTGGGEKLF
V gene: TRBV4-3; CDR3 protein: ASSQSGLSIYEQY
V gene: TRBV15; CDR3 protein: ATSREMWGSNYGYT
V gene: TRBV4-1; CDR3 protein: ASSQTDWFDGRKGETQY
V gene: TRBV6-6; CDR3 protein: ASTQQGANTEAF
V gene: TRBV27; CDR3 protein: ASSPEDSYEQY